This TCR beta chain was sequenced in a study of regulatory T cells in long-lasting Graves disease. The time point denotes: persistent/refractory GD, antithyroid drugs over 5 years with positive TRAb. Following extraction of RNA from PBMCs, that RNA was used to make the TCR library. An endocrinology department in Xi'an, China, supplied the patients. Study findings and constraints: TRBV28 was favored in persistent disease, as were TRBJ1-2 and TRBJ2-5. With a small sample size, accuracy may have been reduced.

As for this clonotype: As yet, its antigen is unknown.

The J segment lost 4 bases and the V segment lost 3 bases, leaving 7 bases of the junction unmatched. This CDR3 comprises 16 residues. Germline CDR1 reads LNHNV; CDR2 reads YYDKDF (reference sequence). Arm-PCR of CDR3 regions and iRepertoire HTBI primers were used to build TCR beta libraries. TCRdb re-called the multiplex PCR reads with MiXCR, one entry per CDR3 protein. The table has 360,000 or so distinct CDR3 sequences, 20% to 25% seen once. This TCR derives from a woman in her forties with Graves disease. Sequenced here: peripheral blood mononuclear cells (PBMCs), sampled when the disease was refractory, from a patient treated with antithyroid drugs. The V gene is TRBV15, the J gene TRBJ2-5; 11 bases are a match to TRBD2. The CDR3 spells CATSRDRGLAGETQYF. In nucleotides, the CDR3 is TGTGCCACCAGCAGGGATCGCGGACTAGCGGGAGAGACCCAGTACTTC.